This passage covers 10 T cell receptor beta chains from one sample sequenced in a study of T cell changes during pregnancy in multiple sclerosis. Sequencing used immunoSEQ multiplex PCR; TCRdb keeps in-frame clones, though not all of them. The sample holds tens of thousands of clones, roughly 90% seen once. The source material was peripheral blood, sampled in the first trimester of pregnancy. These receptors originate from a female donor with multiple sclerosis, enrolled in a pregnancy study.

The CDR3 bases are TGTGCCAGCAGTGACGTCTCCACAGATACGCAGTATTTT. It encodes CASSDVSTDTQYF. The chain couples TRBV2 to TRBJ2-3; D is unclear. The V end was cut by 3 bases, the J end by 2 bases, with 6 bases between. The germline gives CDR1 SNHLY, CDR2 FYNNEI. The CDR3 consists of 13 residues.

The rearrangement links TRBV7-3 to TRBJ2-1; 8 bases match TRBD2. The CDR3 totals 14 residues. Trimming removed 3 bases from V and 4 bases from J; junction bases left unmatched: 2. Germline V CDR1 and CDR2: SGHTA, FQGTGA. The CDR3 DNA reads TGTGCCAGCAGCTTGACTAGCGTGTACAATGAGCAGTTCTTC. Its translation is CASSLTSVYNEQFF.

The chain links TRBV4-1 to TRBJ2-7; TRBD2 is a possible D gene (6 bases). Germline V CDR1 and CDR2: MGHRA, YSYEKL. Trimming removed 1 base from V and 6 bases from J, with 7 bases in between. This CDR3 region has 12 residues. This CDR3 reads CASSQVGGEQYF. CDR3 DNA: TGCGCCAGCAGCCAAGTGGGGGGCGAGCAGTACTTC.

The CDR3 sequence: CASSLAGQPRDEQYF. In DNA, the CDR3 is TGCGCCAGCAGCTTGGCGGGACAGCCGAGAGACGAGCAGTACTTC. V usage is TRBV5-1 and J usage is TRBJ2-7; TRBD1 matches 7 bases. CDR1 and CDR2 (germline): SGHRS, YFSETQ. The CDR3 totals 15 residues. V shed 0 bases, J shed 5 bases, and the junction held 8 bases outside the gene matches.

The chain couples TRBV18 to TRBJ2-5, with 8 bases identical to TRBD1. The CDR3 is made up of 20 amino acids. Germline CDR1 is KGHSH and CDR2 is LQKENI. The trim removed 6 bases at V and 4 bases at J, leaving 25 bases unmatched. Here the CDR3 DNA reads TGTGCCAGCTCCCCCGTGTTGATTCAACAGGGGGGCCATCCTCGAGAGACCCAGTACTTC. Residues: CASSPVLIQQGGHPRETQYF. Drawing the rest from reference TRBV18 and TRBJ2-5, the complete variable domain is NAGVMQNPRHLVRRRGQEARLRCSPMKGHSHVYWYRQLPEEGLKFMVYLQKENIIDESGMPKERFSAEFPKEGPSILRIQQVVRGDSAAYFCASSPVLIQQGGHPRETQYFGPGTRLLVL.

This clone was observed a handful of times. V usage is TRBV4-3 and J usage is TRBJ1-1; D is uncertain. Trimming removed 4 bases from V and 0 bases from J, with 12 bases in between. The CDR3 is 15 amino acids. In germline, CDR1 is LGHNA, CDR2 YSLEER. The DNA of the CDR3 is TGCGCCAGCAGCCGAGGGTGGTCGATGAACACTGAAGCTTTCTTT. This sequence encodes CASSRGWSMNTEAFF.

J is TRBJ2-1 and V is TRBV4-2; a possible D gene is TRBD2 (6 bases). Trimming took 2 bases from V and 4 from J, leaving 15 bases between them. CDR1 is LGHNA, CDR2 YNFKEQ, per germline. The length of the CDR3 is 16 residues. As DNA, the CDR3 is TGTGCCAGCAGCCAAACTAAACCCGGACTATACAATGAGCAGTTCTTC. Translating it yields CASSQTKPGLYNEQFF.

This chain links TRBV27 with TRBJ2-7; 14 bases line up with TRBD2. The CDR3 runs 14 residues. Trimming cost V 6 bases and J 4 bases; bases outside gene matches: 2. The germline V gene has CDR1 MNHEY and CDR2 SMNVEV (reference sequence). The CDR3 sequence is CASRGLAGEYEQYF. CDR3 nucleotide sequence: TGTGCCAGCAGGGGACTAGCGGGAGAGTACGAGCAGTACTTC.

V is TRBV5-1 and J is TRBJ2-3; tentatively, D is TRBD1 (6 bases). Looked up from germline, CDR1 is SGHRS and CDR2 is YFSETQ. The CDR3 has 13 amino acids. The V gene lost 5 bases and the J gene lost 5 bases, with 12 bases spanning the gap. The CDR3 DNA reads as TGCGCCAGCAGTGCAGGGGACGTAGATACGCAGTATTTT. Translated: CASSAGDVDTQYF.

The CDR3 region is CASSSQGANNQPQHF. CDR3 bases: TGTGCCAGTAGTTCGCAGGGGGCTAACAATCAGCCCCAGCATTTT. V is TRBV19 and J is TRBJ1-5, with 8 bases matching TRBD1. This CDR3 is 15 amino acids long. J lost 3 bases, V lost 5 bases, and 6 bases had no gene match. Germline V gene lookup returns CDR1 LNHDA and CDR2 SQIVND (reference sequence). Full variable domain (rest looked up from reference TRBV19 and TRBJ1-5): DGGITQSPKYLFRKEGQNVTLSCEQNLNHDAMYWYRQDPGQGLRLIYYSQIVNDFQKGDIAEGYSVSREKKESFPLTVTSAQKNPTAFYLCASSSQGANNQPQHFGDGTRLSIL.